Given below is one T cell receptor (beta chain) in context. Its antigen is still unknown. A much larger clone sits a single nucleotide away, making a read error possible. The entry originates in a study of identical twins. General study points: Invariant populations such as MAIT and iNKT cells could partly muddle zero-insertion analyses.

Per the germline V gene, CDR1 is SGHRS and CDR2 is YFSETQ. The CDR3 loop spans 14 amino acids. One entry per CDR3 protein, called by TCRdb with MiXCR from the 5' RACE reads. The sample has hundreds of thousands of distinct CDR3 sequences; 7.5% are singletons. In addition, the sample was reused for a study of yellow fever vaccine responses in identical twins.

Sequences were obtained from memory (CD45RO+) T cells sorted from blood. This TCR came from a woman aged 18-30 years in good health. V and J are TRBV5-1 and TRBJ2-5; D is possibly TRBD2 (5 bases). CDR3 in amino acids: CASSLGLMQDTQYF. The CDR3 DNA sequence: TGCGCCAGCAGTTTAGGACTGATGCAAGATACCCAGTACTTC.